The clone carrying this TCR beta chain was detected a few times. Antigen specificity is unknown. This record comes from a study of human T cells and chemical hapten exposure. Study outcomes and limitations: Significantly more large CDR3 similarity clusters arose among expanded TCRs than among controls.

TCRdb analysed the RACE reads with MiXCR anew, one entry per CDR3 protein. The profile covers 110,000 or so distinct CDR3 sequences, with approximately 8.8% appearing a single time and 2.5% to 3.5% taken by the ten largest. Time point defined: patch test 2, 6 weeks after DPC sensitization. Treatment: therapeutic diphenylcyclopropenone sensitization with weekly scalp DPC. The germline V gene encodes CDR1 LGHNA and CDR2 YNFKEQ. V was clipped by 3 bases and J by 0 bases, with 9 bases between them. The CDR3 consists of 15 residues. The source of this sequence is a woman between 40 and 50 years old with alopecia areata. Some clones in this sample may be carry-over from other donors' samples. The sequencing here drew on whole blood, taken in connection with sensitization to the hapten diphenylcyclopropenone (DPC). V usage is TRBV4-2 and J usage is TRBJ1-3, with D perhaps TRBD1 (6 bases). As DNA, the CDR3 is TGTGCCAGCAGCCAGGGACAACGCTCTGGAAACACCATATATTTT. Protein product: CASSQGQRSGNTIYF.